One sample yielded the 30 T cell receptor beta chains listed below, sequenced in a study of blood T cell repertoires in COVID-19. Sequencing used immunoSEQ multiplex PCR; TCRdb keeps in-frame clones, though not all of them. The data hold around 250,000 clones, with roughly 85% observed a single time. Sequenced sample: PBMCs or T cells enriched from blood (not recorded which). The receptors here all came from a woman in her forties or fifties who had recovered from COVID-19.

The chain recombines TRBV5-4 with TRBJ2-7; 10 nucleotides match TRBD1. This CDR3 region has 15 residues. J was trimmed by 7 bases and V by 4 bases; bases with no gene match: 11. Per the germline V gene, CDR1 is SGHNT and CDR2 is YYREEE (reference sequence). CDR3 region: CASSVTLGQGGEQYF. CDR3 sequence (DNA): TGTGCCAGCAGCGTGACCCTAGGACAGGGGGGAGAGCAGTACTTC.

The gene calls are TRBV6-5 and TRBJ2-7, with 8 positions matching TRBD1. CDR1 MNHEY and CDR2 SVGAGI come from the germline V gene. J gave up 3 bases and V 6 bases, and 4 bases lay outside the gene matches. There are 13 residues in the CDR3. This chain's CDR3 is CASRTGAVYEQYF. CDR3 coding DNA: TGTGCCAGCAGGACAGGGGCAGTCTACGAGCAGTACTTC.

V is TRBV19 and J is TRBJ2-1; D possibly corresponds to TRBD2 (6 bases). The V and J ends lost 7 bases and 4 bases respectively, with 20 bases between them. CDR3 size: 16 residues. The germline gives CDR1 LNHDA, CDR2 SQIVND (reference sequence). This chain's CDR3 is CASTPRDGSPYNEQFF. Written as DNA, the CDR3 is TGTGCCAGTACCCCACGGGACGGGAGTCCGTACAATGAGCAGTTCTTC.

In DNA, the CDR3 is TGTGCCAGCAGTTTTAATCAAGCCACAGATACGCAGTATTTT. It is translated as CASSFNQATDTQYF. The chain is built from TRBV27 and TRBJ2-3; no definite D call. The V gene's germline CDR1 is MNHEY and CDR2 SMNVEV (reference sequence). Trimming took 3 bases from V and 2 from J, leaving 9 bases between them. CDR3 size: 14 residues.

The gene calls are TRBV4-1 and TRBJ2-5, with 16 bases fitting TRBD2. CDR3 length equals 20 residues. CDR1 and CDR2 from the germline V gene are MGHRA and YSYEKL. J lost 2 bases, V lost 2 bases, and 11 bases had no gene match. DNA of the CDR3: TGCGCCAGCAGCCAAAAACTAACCGGGACTAGCGGGAGGGTACAAGAGACCCAGTACTTC. This codes for CASSQKLTGTSGRVQETQYF.

The rearrangement joins TRBV19 to TRBJ1-6, with 9 positions matching TRBD1. CDR1 and CDR2 (germline): LNHDA, SQIVND (reference sequence). The CDR3 length is 15 residues. V shed 5 bases, J shed 8 bases, and the junction held 7 bases outside the gene matches. CDR3 sequence (DNA): TGTGCCAGTAGTTCTGGACAGGGGCTTGATTCACCCCTCCACTTT. It specifies CASSSGQGLDSPLHF.

A single count supports this clone. This sequence joins TRBV5-1 and TRBJ1-2; the D gene is possibly TRBD1 (5 bases). Germline values: CDR1 SGHRS, CDR2 YFSETQ. With 4 bases removed from V and 1 base from J, the gap between germline ends came to 8 bases. The CDR3 runs 13 residues. The CDR3 here is CASSPGYNYGYTF. As DNA, the CDR3 is TGCGCCAGCAGCCCAGGGTATAACTATGGCTACACCTTC.

A few counts support this clone. The V call is TRBV4-1, the J call TRBJ2-7; 13 positions match TRBD2. With V trimmed by 1 base and J by 5 bases, 5 bases remained unmatched. The CDR3 has 16 amino acids. CDR1 is MGHRA, CDR2 YSYEKL, per germline. The chain's CDR3 is CASSQVRTSGSHEQYF. As DNA, the CDR3 is TGCGCCAGCAGCCAAGTGAGGACTAGCGGGAGCCACGAGCAGTACTTC.

The genes are TRBV5-1 and TRBJ2-1, with 8 positions matching TRBD2. The V gene's germline CDR1 is SGHRS and CDR2 YFSETQ. J gave up 2 bases and V 4 bases, and 5 bases lay outside the gene matches. This CDR3 contains 15 residues. The CDR3, as DNA: TGCGCCAGCAGCGGGGGACTAGAGGCCTACAATGAGCAGTTCTTC. This codes for CASSGGLEAYNEQFF.

This clone was seen a single time. The chain uses TRBV18 and TRBJ2-2, with D possibly matching TRBD2 (6 bases). CDR1 KGHSH and CDR2 LQKENI come from the germline V gene. The CDR3 contains 14 residues. The V and J ends lost 2 bases and 5 bases respectively, with 9 bases between them. The CDR3 nucleotides read TGTGCCAGCTCACCAGGGCTAGCGACCGGGGAGCTGTTTTTT. Translating gives CASSPGLATGELFF.

The rearrangement joins TRBV5-6 to TRBJ1-2, with 10 nucleotides matching TRBD1. V shed 6 bases, J shed 8 bases, and the junction held 10 bases outside the gene matches. The CDR3 consists of 14 residues. Germline lookup yields CDR1 SGHDT and CDR2 YYEEEE. The CDR3 protein is CASIADRGLLGYTF. CDR3 nucleotide sequence: TGTGCCAGCATCGCCGACAGGGGGCTGCTCGGCTACACCTTC.

The chain is built from TRBV27 and TRBJ2-7; D is unclear. V gave up 5 bases and J gave up 3 bases, with 20 bases separating them. The CDR3 sequence is 16 residues long. Germline values: CDR1 MNHEY, CDR2 SMNVEV (reference sequence). The CDR3 bases are TGTGCCAGCAGTCTCATCCCTGACTCACCCCTCTACGAGCAGTACTTC. It yields the protein CASSLIPDSPLYEQYF.

The chain combines TRBV27 with TRBJ2-7, with 9 bases that match TRBD2. The CDR3 has 15 amino acids. V gave up 4 bases and J gave up 1 base; unmatched junction bases: 5. CDR1 and CDR2 from the germline V gene are MNHEY and SMNVEV (reference sequence). The CDR3 DNA follows: TGTGCCAGCAGTTCGCTAGCGGGACTATCCTACGAGCAGTACTTC. Its translation: CASSSLAGLSYEQYF.

V gene TRBV10-2 combines with J gene TRBJ2-7; 8 bases fit TRBD2. V was pared by 5 bases and J by 3 bases, with 6 bases of the junction left unmatched. Germline-derived CDR1 and CDR2 are WSHSY and SAAADI. There are 14 residues in the CDR3. The CDR3 DNA is TGCGCCAGCAGTTCGGGGGGGCGGTACTACGAGCAGTACTTC. This encodes CASSSGGRYYEQYF.

The chain is built from TRBV29-1 and TRBJ2-7; TRBD1 agrees at 8 bases. V shed 3 bases and J 3 bases; nucleotides not matched to a gene: 1. Germline V lookup: CDR1 SQVTM, CDR2 ANQGSEA. The CDR3 totals 12 residues. Here the CDR3 reads CSVEDRDYEQYF. The CDR3 coding sequence is TGCAGCGTTGAGGACAGGGACTACGAGCAGTACTTC.

V gene TRBV10-3 combines with J gene TRBJ1-2; 8 bases fit TRBD1. This CDR3 has 15 residues. V shed 2 bases, J shed 4 bases, and the junction held 6 bases outside the gene matches. Per germline, CDR1 ENHRY and CDR2 SYGVKD. Here the CDR3 reads CAISENLGTGYGYTF. The CDR3 DNA is TGTGCCATCAGTGAGAATTTGGGGACAGGCTATGGCTACACCTTC.

The chain recombines TRBV7-9 with TRBJ2-7; 10 bases map to TRBD1. Germline trimming cut 5 bases from V and 4 bases from J; bases unmatched to any gene: 8. The CDR3 spans 15 residues. Germline CDR1 is SEHNR and CDR2 is FQNEAQ (reference sequence). CDR3 amino acids: CASSPGTGEEYEQYF. The CDR3 region has the DNA TGTGCCAGCAGCCCGGGGACAGGGGAGGAATACGAGCAGTACTTC. Full variable domain (missing parts from reference TRBV7-9 and TRBJ2-7): DTGVSQNPRHKITKRGQNVTFRCDPISEHNRLYWYRQTLGQGPEFLTYFQNEAQLEKSRLLSDRFSAERPKGSFSTLEIQRTEQGDSAMYLCASSPGTGEEYEQYFGPGTRLTVT.

V gene TRBV4-1 combines with J gene TRBJ2-5; weak D call: TRBD2 (5 bases). Germline CDR1 is MGHRA and CDR2 is YSYEKL. CDR3 size: 15 residues. V lost 3 bases and J lost 2, with 13 bases in between. The CDR3 region has the DNA TGCGCCAGCAGCCACCGAGTAGCGATACAAGAGACCCAGTACTTC. Its translation is CASSHRVAIQETQYF.

The chain uses TRBV3-1 (or the pseudogene TRBV3-2) and TRBJ2-1; weak D call: TRBD2 (6 bases). CDR3 length: 18 residues. The ends were cut back, 0 bases at V and 0 bases at J, with 15 bases in the middle. CDR1 is LGHDT and CDR2 is YNNKEL in the germline V gene (reference sequence). For the CDR3, the DNA is TGTGCCAGCAGCCAAGATTTGCGGGGCGGAAGCTCCTACAATGAGCAGTTCTTC. Protein sequence: CASSQDLRGGSSYNEQFF.

This clone has more than one count but fewer than ten. CDR3 sequence (DNA): TGCGCCAGCAGCCAAGAACCACAGGGGTACAATGAGCAGTTCTTC. It codes for CASSQEPQGYNEQFF. The chain carries TRBV4-1 and TRBJ2-1, with 7 bases aligning to TRBD1. With 0 bases clipped from V and 4 bases from J, the junction kept 3 bases outside the gene matches. Germline loops: CDR1 MGHRA, CDR2 YSYEKL. The CDR3 length is 15 residues.

The chain combines TRBV7-9 with TRBJ2-7, with 8 positions matching TRBD1. Germline values: CDR1 SEHNR, CDR2 FQNEAQ (reference sequence). The CDR3 length is 17 residues. With 6 bases clipped from V and 3 bases from J, the junction kept 16 bases outside the gene matches. CDR3 residues: CASSPVTGGFIGYEQYF. For the CDR3, the DNA is TGTGCCAGCAGTCCCGTCACAGGGGGTTTTATTGGCTACGAGCAGTACTTC.

The rearrangement joins TRBV5-4 to TRBJ1-2; a weak D match, TRBD1 (6 bases). The CDR3 totals 14 residues. Per the germline V gene, CDR1 is SGHNT and CDR2 is YYREEE (reference sequence). Deletions cut 0 bases from V and 2 bases from J, with 8 bases between. CDR3 coding DNA: TGTGCCAGCAGCTTGGACCAGGGGAACTATGGCTACACCTTC. As protein: CASSLDQGNYGYTF.

The chain carries TRBV3-1 (or the pseudogene TRBV3-2) and TRBJ2-7; 10 positions match TRBD2. The J segment lost 7 bases and the V segment lost 0 bases, leaving 9 bases of the junction unmatched. Per the germline V gene, CDR1 is LGHDT and CDR2 is YNNKEL (reference sequence). The CDR3 runs 16 residues. The CDR3 DNA reads TGTGCCAGCAGCCAAGATTGGCTAGCGGGAGCTGGTGAGCAGTACTTC. Translating gives CASSQDWLAGAGEQYF.

The rearrangement joins TRBV18 to TRBJ2-2; tentatively, D is TRBD2 (6 bases). CDR1 and CDR2 (germline): KGHSH, LQKENI. V shed 3 bases and J shed 6 bases, with 8 bases lying between them. The CDR3 loop spans 13 amino acids. The CDR3: CASSPTGAGELFF. The CDR3 coding sequence is TGTGCCAGCTCACCTACGGGGGCCGGGGAGCTGTTTTTT. The full variable domain, rest sourced from reference TRBV18 and TRBJ2-2, is NAGVMQNPRHLVRRRGQEARLRCSPMKGHSHVYWYRQLPEEGLKFMVYLQKENIIDESGMPKERFSAEFPKEGPSILRIQQVVRGDSAAYFCASSPTGAGELFFGEGSRLTVL.

With respect to this clone: In the same sample, other DNA sequences code for this CDR3. The V and J genes are TRBV5-1 and TRBJ1-2, with TRBD1 matching 9 bases. This CDR3 spans 14 amino acids. CDR1 is SGHRS and CDR2 is YFSETQ in the germline V gene. The trim removed 4 bases at V and 2 bases at J, leaving 3 bases unmatched. The CDR3 loop reads CASSTTGGNYGYTF. DNA for the CDR3: TGCGCCAGCAGCACGACAGGGGGAAACTATGGCTACACCTTC.

The rearrangement links TRBV5-8 to TRBJ2-2; 7 nucleotides line up with TRBD1. The V gene end was trimmed by 6 bases and the J gene end by 7 bases; junction bases not matched to a gene: 24. CDR3 length: 19 residues. Per germline, CDR1 SGHTS and CDR2 YDEGEE. The DNA of the CDR3 is TGTGCCAGCACCCTAACGCGGTTGATAGAGGGGGCTGTTAGCGGGGAGCTGTTTTTT. It specifies CASTLTRLIEGAVSGELFF.

The chain employs TRBV7-3 and TRBJ2-7, with a weak D call TRBD1 (8 bases). Germline CDR1 and CDR2: SGHTA and FQGTGA. Trimming left V 5 bases short and J 6 bases short, with 17 bases between. This CDR3 contains 14 residues. As DNA, the CDR3 is TGTGCCAGCAGCCCCGGAACAGGGGGGGTCGAGCAGTACTTC. Translation: CASSPGTGGVEQYF.

The chain carries TRBV27 and TRBJ1-5; 7 nucleotides line up with TRBD1. Germline CDR1 reads MNHEY; CDR2 reads SMNVEV (reference sequence). The ends lost 3 bases at V and 6 bases at J; junction bases unmatched: 20. CDR3 size: 19 residues. As DNA, the CDR3 is TGTGCCAGCAGTTTGTCACGACAGGGTTCGAAGTCGGTGGGTCAGCCCCAGCATTTT. Its protein product is CASSLSRQGSKSVGQPQHF.

This clone has only a few counts. The J gene is TRBJ2-7, the V gene TRBV2; 10 bases align to TRBD1. Per germline, CDR1 SNHLY and CDR2 FYNNEI. The CDR3 is 14 amino acids. V gave up 7 bases and J gave up 3 bases; unmatched junction bases: 6. Here the CDR3 reads CASTRDRGNYEQYF. In DNA, the CDR3 is TGTGCCAGCACCCGGGACAGGGGCAACTACGAGCAGTACTTC.

The V call is TRBV10-3, the J call TRBJ2-7; no reliable D call. The CDR3 extends over 13 amino acids. CDR1 and CDR2 from the germline V gene are ENHRY and SYGVKD. Trimming stripped 8 bases from V and 3 bases from J, with 14 bases between. The CDR3 protein is CAIGINSFYEQYF. The CDR3 DNA sequence: TGTGCCATCGGCATCAACAGTTTCTACGAGCAGTACTTC.